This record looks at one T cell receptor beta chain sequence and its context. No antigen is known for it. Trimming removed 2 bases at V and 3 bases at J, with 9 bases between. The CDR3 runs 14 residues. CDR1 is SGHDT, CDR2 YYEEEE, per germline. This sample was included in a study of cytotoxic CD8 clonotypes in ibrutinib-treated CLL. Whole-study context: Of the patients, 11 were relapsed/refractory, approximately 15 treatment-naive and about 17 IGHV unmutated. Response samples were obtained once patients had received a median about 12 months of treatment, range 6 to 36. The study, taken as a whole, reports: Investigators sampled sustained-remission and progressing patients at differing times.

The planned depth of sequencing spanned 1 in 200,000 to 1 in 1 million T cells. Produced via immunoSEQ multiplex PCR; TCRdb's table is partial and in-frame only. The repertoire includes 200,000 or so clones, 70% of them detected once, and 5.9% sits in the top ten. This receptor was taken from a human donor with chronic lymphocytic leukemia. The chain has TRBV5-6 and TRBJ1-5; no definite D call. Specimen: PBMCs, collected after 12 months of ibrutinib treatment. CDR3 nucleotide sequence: TGTGCCAGCAGCTTAGGGCAGATCAATCAGCCCCAGCATTTT. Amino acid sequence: CASSLGQINQPQHF.